The 19 T cell receptor beta chains given below trace back to one sample, sequenced in a study of neurological immune-mediated disorders. Each CDR3 protein is one row after TCRdb ran MiXCR on the 5' RACE reads. Among 50,000 or so distinct CDR3 sequences, about 3.5% were seen once, and the ten largest hold around 1.5%. Source material: PBMCs. The receptors here all came from a man under 40 with multiple sclerosis.

This clonotype was counted at least ten times. This chain links TRBV3-1 with TRBJ2-6; D gene uncertain. The CDR3 contains 15 residues. V was trimmed by 7 bases and J by 2 bases, leaving 12 bases between them. The V gene's germline CDR1 is LGHDT and CDR2 YNNKEL (reference sequence). As DNA, the CDR3 is TGTGCCAGCACCCGTGGTTCGCCTGGGGCCAACGTCCTGACTTTC. Translating it yields CASTRGSPGANVLTF.

In this sample, this clonotype turned up many times. The chain employs TRBV5-1 and TRBJ1-1; D not certain. The CDR3 has 16 residues. Germline CDR1 reads SGHRS; CDR2 reads YFSETQ. V lost 3 bases, J lost 0 bases, and 15 bases lay in between. CDR3 coding DNA: TGCGCCAGCAGCTACGAGAGGCGGAGCATGAACACTGAAGCTTTCTTT. It specifies CASSYERRSMNTEAFF.

This clonotype showed up many times. The chain employs TRBV5-5 and TRBJ2-1; no clear D gene. The CDR3 totals 14 residues. V gave up 1 base and J gave up 3 bases, with 8 bases separating them. Germline assignment: CDR1 SGHKS and CDR2 YYEKEE (reference sequence). The CDR3 DNA is TGTGCCAGCAGCTTGTGGGTCGACTACAATGAGCAGTTCTTC. Protein: CASSLWVDYNEQFF.

Ten or more counts support this clonotype. This rearrangement joins TRBV20-1 to TRBJ2-3, with 8 positions matching TRBD2. Germline loops: CDR1 DFQATT, CDR2 SNEGSKA (reference sequence). The CDR3 length is 12 residues. After removal of 3 bases from V and 6 bases from J, the junction contained 2 bases not matched to a gene. The CDR3 here is CSASGRGDTQYF. The CDR3 DNA reads as TGCAGTGCTAGCGGGAGGGGGGATACGCAGTATTTT.

This clonotype was recorded many times. V usage is TRBV5-1 and J usage is TRBJ2-3; 7 nucleotides line up with TRBD2. CDR1 and CDR2 (germline): SGHRS, YFSETQ. The CDR3 is made up of 13 amino acids. The junction had 2 bases not matched to a gene; V was cut back by 4 bases and J by 3 bases. The CDR3 bases are TGCGCCAGCAGCCGCGGGGGAACAGATACGCAGTATTTT. This translates into CASSRGGTDTQYF.

The sample holds a few counts of this clonotype. DNA for the CDR3: TGTGCCAGCTCACCACCCCAGCCCACCCCGAGCGGATACAATGAGCAGTTCTTC. Translation: CASSPPQPTPSGYNEQFF. The chain has TRBV18 and TRBJ2-1; a weak D match, TRBD2 (5 bases). The CDR3 is made up of 18 amino acids. Germline lookup yields CDR1 KGHSH and CDR2 LQKENI. The V gene lost 0 bases and the J gene lost 4 bases, with 19 bases spanning the gap.

This clonotype was observed a handful of times. A single base separates this from a much larger clone, so it may be a read error. The chain couples TRBV5-1 to TRBJ1-1; D possibly corresponds to TRBD1 (5 bases). Per germline, CDR1 SGHRS and CDR2 YFSETQ. This CDR3 region has 14 residues. The CDR3 is CTSSLGTGNTEAFF. DNA of the CDR3: TGCACCAGCAGCTTAGGAACAGGGAACACTGAAGCTTTCTTT.

In its sample, this clonotype was seen a few times. J is TRBJ1-1 and V is TRBV5-1, with 9 bases matching TRBD1. This CDR3 has 15 amino acids. The germline CDR1 and CDR2 sequences are SGHRS and YFSETQ. After removal of 8 bases from V and 2 bases from J, the junction contained 10 bases not matched to a gene. CDR3 in amino acids: CASSQGAGANTEAFF. The CDR3 bases are TGCGCCAGTTCACAGGGGGCAGGGGCTAACACTGAAGCTTTCTTT.

This clonotype was picked up many times. The chain carries TRBV5-1 and TRBJ2-7; D is ambiguous. The V and J ends lost 0 bases and 3 bases respectively, with 10 bases between them. The CDR3 is 14 residues long. Germline values: CDR1 SGHRS, CDR2 YFSETQ. CDR3 in DNA: TGCGCCAGCAGCTTGGCCAAAGGCAGCTACGAGCAGTACTTC. It specifies CASSLAKGSYEQYF.

This clonotype was seen many times. The chain employs TRBV7-2 and TRBJ2-3; D possibly corresponds to TRBD2 (6 bases). This CDR3 region has 15 residues. Trimming took off 0 bases at V and 6 bases at J, with 13 bases between the two ends. CDR1 and CDR2 (germline): SGHTA, FQGNSA. CDR3 loop: CASSLAGGSRDTQYF. The CDR3 DNA reads TGTGCCAGCAGCTTAGCGGGGGGTAGCCGGGATACGCAGTATTTT.

This clonotype was recorded many times. This rearrangement joins TRBV7-8 to TRBJ1-1; no clear D gene. Trimming removed 5 bases at V and 0 bases at J, with 13 bases between. The CDR3 is 15 residues long. CDR1 is SGHVS and CDR2 is FQNEAQ in the germline V gene. The CDR3 sequence: CASSPGKGMNTEAFF. DNA for the CDR3: TGTGCCAGCAGCCCGGGTAAGGGCATGAACACTGAAGCTTTCTTT.

This clonotype was seen at least ten times. CDR3 bases: TGTGCCAGCAGTTCGGGACAGGGTAATGAAAAACTGTTTTTT. Protein: CASSSGQGNEKLFF. The J gene is TRBJ1-4, the V gene TRBV28, with 9 bases that match TRBD1. The CDR3 consists of 14 residues. V shed 4 bases, J shed 4 bases, and the junction held 1 base outside the gene matches. The germline V gene encodes CDR1 MDHEN and CDR2 SYDVKM.

This clonotype was counted many times. The chain recombines TRBV4-1 with TRBJ2-1; TRBD2 agrees at 9 bases. Germline V lookup: CDR1 MGHRA, CDR2 YSYEKL. The CDR3 covers 16 residues. V gave up 2 bases and J gave up 9 bases; unmatched junction bases: 11. The CDR3 spells CASSQLRAGGSGEQFF. Written as DNA, the CDR3 is TGCGCCAGCAGCCAATTAAGAGCGGGGGGCTCCGGTGAGCAGTTCTTC.

This clonotype appeared a few times. V gene TRBV5-1 combines with J gene TRBJ2-5; D gene ambiguous. Trimming took off 4 bases at V and 5 bases at J, with 12 bases between the two ends. CDR1 is SGHRS and CDR2 is YFSETQ in the germline V gene. This CDR3 spans 13 amino acids. As DNA, the CDR3 is TGCGCCAGCAGCGCCACCCGTGAGGAGACCCAGTACTTC. As protein: CASSATREETQYF.

This clonotype was detected a few times. The V and J genes are TRBV3-1 and TRBJ2-2, with a possible D match to TRBD1 (5 bases). The CDR3 has 15 residues. V was trimmed by 1 base and J by 7 bases, leaving 13 bases between them. Germline V gene sequence: CDR1 LGHDT, CDR2 YNNKEL (reference sequence). CDR3 sequence: CASSQAIGAHGELFF. The CDR3 DNA sequence: TGTGCCAGCAGCCAAGCAATAGGGGCCCACGGGGAGCTGTTTTTT. Full variable domain (remainder filled in from reference TRBV3-1 and TRBJ2-2): DTAVSQTPKYLVTQMGNDKSIKCEQNLGHDTMYWYKQDSKKFLKIMFSYNNKELIINETVPNRFSPKSPDKAHLNLHINSLELGDSAVYFCASSQAIGAHGELFFGEGSRLTVL.

This clonotype was seen many times. This chain uses TRBV11-2 with TRBJ2-3, with a tentative D call TRBD2 (6 bases). Per germline, CDR1 SGHAT and CDR2 FQNNGV. There are 15 residues in the CDR3. Trimming removed 2 bases from V and 7 bases from J, with 16 bases in between. CDR3 sequence: CASSLRGDGGNTQYF. CDR3 coding DNA: TGTGCCAGCAGCTTACGCGGGGACGGCGGGAATACGCAGTATTTT.

This clonotype occurred many times. The chain carries TRBV3-1 and TRBJ1-1; D remains unclear. Germline values: CDR1 LGHDT, CDR2 YNNKEL (reference sequence). The CDR3 is made up of 13 amino acids. V was cut by 3 bases and J by 3 bases, with 8 bases left in between. CDR3 DNA: TGTGCCAGCAGCCAGGCAGATTACACTGAAGCTTTCTTT. Translated, it gives CASSQADYTEAFF.

There are many counts of this clonotype. V usage is TRBV4-1 and J usage is TRBJ1-6; D is unresolved. The CDR3 covers 13 residues. Between the trimmed V and J ends, which lost 10 bases and 8 bases, there was a span of 15 bases. The V gene's germline CDR1 is MGHRA and CDR2 YSYEKL. The CDR3 DNA reads TGCGCCACCAAGTCTTCGAGGGATTCACCCCTCCACTTT. Its protein is CATKSSRDSPLHF.

This clonotype has more than one count but fewer than ten. This rearrangement joins TRBV25-1 to TRBJ1-1, with 12 bases lining up with TRBD1. The CDR3 extends over 16 amino acids. Germline CDR1 is MGHDK and CDR2 is SYGVNS. V shed 1 base and J 4 bases; nucleotides not matched to a gene: 4. The DNA for the CDR3 is TGTGCCAGCAGTGAATGGGACAGGGGGCTGAGCACTGAAGCTTTCTTT. It yields the protein CASSEWDRGLSTEAFF.